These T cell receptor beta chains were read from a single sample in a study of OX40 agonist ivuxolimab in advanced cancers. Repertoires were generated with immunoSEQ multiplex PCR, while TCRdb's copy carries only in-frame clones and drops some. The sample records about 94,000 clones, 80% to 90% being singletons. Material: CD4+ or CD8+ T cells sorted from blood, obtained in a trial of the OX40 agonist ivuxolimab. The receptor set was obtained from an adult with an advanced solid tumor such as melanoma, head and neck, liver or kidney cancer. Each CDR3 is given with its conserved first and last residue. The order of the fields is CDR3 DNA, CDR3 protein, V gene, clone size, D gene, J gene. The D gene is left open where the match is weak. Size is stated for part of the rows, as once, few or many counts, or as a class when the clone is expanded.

cdr3_nt: TGTGCCAGCAGCCGGGAGGATAATTCACCCCTCCACTTT
cdr3_aa: CASSREDNSPLHF
v_call: TRBV5-5
clone_size: NA
d_call: NA
j_call: TRBJ1-6

cdr3_nt: TGTGCCAGCAGCGGACTAGCGGGGTCGTCCTACGAGCAGTACTTC
cdr3_aa: CASSGLAGSSYEQYF
v_call: TRBV2
clone_size: once
d_call: TRBD2
j_call: TRBJ2-7

cdr3_nt: TGTGCCAGTAGTATCGAGGCCTACTCTGGAAACACCATATATTTT
cdr3_aa: CASSIEAYSGNTIYF
v_call: TRBV19
clone_size: NA
d_call: NA
j_call: TRBJ1-3

cdr3_nt: TGTGCCATCAGGGGACAGAGTCTACTCTCTGGGGCCAACGTCCTGACTTTC
cdr3_aa: CAIRGQSLLSGANVLTF
v_call: TRBV10-3
clone_size: NA
d_call: TRBD1
j_call: TRBJ2-6

cdr3_nt: TGTGCCAGCTCACCTCAGCAGGGACACTCCAACGAGCAGTACTTC
cdr3_aa: CASSPQQGHSNEQYF
v_call: TRBV18
clone_size: once
d_call: NA
j_call: TRBJ2-7

cdr3_nt: TGCGCCAGCAGTGAGTCAGATAGGGCCGAGCCCCAGCATTTT
cdr3_aa: CASSESDRAEPQHF
v_call: TRBV10-1
clone_size: few
d_call: NA
j_call: TRBJ1-5

cdr3_nt: TGTGCCAGCAGCTTGGATAGATTGGCGGTCTCTGGAAACACCATATATTTT
cdr3_aa: CASSLDRLAVSGNTIYF
v_call: TRBV5-5
clone_size: NA
d_call: NA
j_call: TRBJ1-3

cdr3_nt: TGTGCCAGCAGCCCGAACAGGGGCCAGAACACTGAAGCTTTCTTT
cdr3_aa: CASSPNRGQNTEAFF
v_call: TRBV5-4
clone_size: NA
d_call: TRBD1
j_call: TRBJ1-1

cdr3_nt: TGTGCCAGCAGCCCCCGGGTAGCGGGGGTTGAAGAGACCCAGTACTTC
cdr3_aa: CASSPRVAGVEETQYF
v_call: TRBV7-8
clone_size: NA
d_call: TRBD2
j_call: TRBJ2-5

cdr3_nt: TGTGCCAGTAGGACTAGCCCTGCCAGCACAGATACGCAGTATTTT
cdr3_aa: CASRTSPASTDTQYF
v_call: TRBV19
clone_size: NA
d_call: TRBD2
j_call: TRBJ2-3

cdr3_nt: TGTGCCAGTAGTACGTTAGGACAGGTAGGTGAGCAGTTCTTC
cdr3_aa: CASSTLGQVGEQFF
v_call: TRBV19
clone_size: NA
d_call: TRBD1
j_call: TRBJ2-1

cdr3_nt: TGTGCCAGCAGGGGGACAGGCCCCACCGGGGAGCTGTTTTTT
cdr3_aa: CASRGTGPTGELFF
v_call: TRBV7-9
clone_size: NA
d_call: TRBD1
j_call: TRBJ2-2

cdr3_nt: TGTGCCAGTAGTATAGTGGGGACAGGGTCAAGCGAGCAGTTCTTC
cdr3_aa: CASSIVGTGSSEQFF
v_call: TRBV19
clone_size: NA
d_call: TRBD1
j_call: TRBJ2-1

cdr3_nt: TGTGCCAGCAGCCAAGGCGTCGGCGGGGGGGCTTACCCGAATGAGCAGTTCTTC
cdr3_aa: CASSQGVGGGAYPNEQFF
v_call: TRBV4-2
clone_size: NA
d_call: TRBD2
j_call: TRBJ2-1

cdr3_nt: TGTGCCAGCAGCCCTCTTAGGACGGCTAATTCACCCCTCCACTTT
cdr3_aa: CASSPLRTANSPLHF
v_call: TRBV7-2
clone_size: few
d_call: NA
j_call: TRBJ1-6

cdr3_nt: TGTGCCAGCAGCTTCAGGGGTGGGGCTGTTGAAGCCTTCTTT
cdr3_aa: CASSFRGGAVEAFF
v_call: TRBV7-8
clone_size: NA
d_call: NA
j_call: TRBJ1-1

cdr3_nt: TGCGCCAGCAGCCAGGACAGGGGTTCTTTCTTT
cdr3_aa: CASSQDRGSFF
v_call: TRBV4-1
clone_size: NA
d_call: TRBD1
j_call: TRBJ1-1

cdr3_nt: TGTGCCAGCAGCAAGGGACAGGTGGATGACGAGCAGTACTTC
cdr3_aa: CASSKGQVDDEQYF
v_call: TRBV2
clone_size: NA
d_call: TRBD1
j_call: TRBJ2-7

cdr3_nt: TGTGCCAGCACCAAAAGCGTCGGCGCGAACACCGGGGAGCTGTTTTTT
cdr3_aa: CASTKSVGANTGELFF
v_call: TRBV6-6
clone_size: NA
d_call: NA
j_call: TRBJ2-2

cdr3_nt: TGCGCCAGCAGCCACCGGGGGGGGGCTTCCCCATCCTACGAGCAGTACTTC
cdr3_aa: CASSHRGGASPSYEQYF
v_call: TRBV4-1
clone_size: NA
d_call: TRBD2
j_call: TRBJ2-7

cdr3_nt: TGTGCTAGTGGTTTAAGGACAGGGACTAACACCGGGGAGCTGTTTTTT
cdr3_aa: CASGLRTGTNTGELFF
v_call: TRBV12-5
clone_size: NA
d_call: TRBD1
j_call: TRBJ2-2

cdr3_nt: TGTGCCAGCAGCTCATCGACCGGTCCCTCTGGAAACACCATATATTTT
cdr3_aa: CASSSSTGPSGNTIYF
v_call: TRBV5-6
clone_size: NA
d_call: NA
j_call: TRBJ1-3